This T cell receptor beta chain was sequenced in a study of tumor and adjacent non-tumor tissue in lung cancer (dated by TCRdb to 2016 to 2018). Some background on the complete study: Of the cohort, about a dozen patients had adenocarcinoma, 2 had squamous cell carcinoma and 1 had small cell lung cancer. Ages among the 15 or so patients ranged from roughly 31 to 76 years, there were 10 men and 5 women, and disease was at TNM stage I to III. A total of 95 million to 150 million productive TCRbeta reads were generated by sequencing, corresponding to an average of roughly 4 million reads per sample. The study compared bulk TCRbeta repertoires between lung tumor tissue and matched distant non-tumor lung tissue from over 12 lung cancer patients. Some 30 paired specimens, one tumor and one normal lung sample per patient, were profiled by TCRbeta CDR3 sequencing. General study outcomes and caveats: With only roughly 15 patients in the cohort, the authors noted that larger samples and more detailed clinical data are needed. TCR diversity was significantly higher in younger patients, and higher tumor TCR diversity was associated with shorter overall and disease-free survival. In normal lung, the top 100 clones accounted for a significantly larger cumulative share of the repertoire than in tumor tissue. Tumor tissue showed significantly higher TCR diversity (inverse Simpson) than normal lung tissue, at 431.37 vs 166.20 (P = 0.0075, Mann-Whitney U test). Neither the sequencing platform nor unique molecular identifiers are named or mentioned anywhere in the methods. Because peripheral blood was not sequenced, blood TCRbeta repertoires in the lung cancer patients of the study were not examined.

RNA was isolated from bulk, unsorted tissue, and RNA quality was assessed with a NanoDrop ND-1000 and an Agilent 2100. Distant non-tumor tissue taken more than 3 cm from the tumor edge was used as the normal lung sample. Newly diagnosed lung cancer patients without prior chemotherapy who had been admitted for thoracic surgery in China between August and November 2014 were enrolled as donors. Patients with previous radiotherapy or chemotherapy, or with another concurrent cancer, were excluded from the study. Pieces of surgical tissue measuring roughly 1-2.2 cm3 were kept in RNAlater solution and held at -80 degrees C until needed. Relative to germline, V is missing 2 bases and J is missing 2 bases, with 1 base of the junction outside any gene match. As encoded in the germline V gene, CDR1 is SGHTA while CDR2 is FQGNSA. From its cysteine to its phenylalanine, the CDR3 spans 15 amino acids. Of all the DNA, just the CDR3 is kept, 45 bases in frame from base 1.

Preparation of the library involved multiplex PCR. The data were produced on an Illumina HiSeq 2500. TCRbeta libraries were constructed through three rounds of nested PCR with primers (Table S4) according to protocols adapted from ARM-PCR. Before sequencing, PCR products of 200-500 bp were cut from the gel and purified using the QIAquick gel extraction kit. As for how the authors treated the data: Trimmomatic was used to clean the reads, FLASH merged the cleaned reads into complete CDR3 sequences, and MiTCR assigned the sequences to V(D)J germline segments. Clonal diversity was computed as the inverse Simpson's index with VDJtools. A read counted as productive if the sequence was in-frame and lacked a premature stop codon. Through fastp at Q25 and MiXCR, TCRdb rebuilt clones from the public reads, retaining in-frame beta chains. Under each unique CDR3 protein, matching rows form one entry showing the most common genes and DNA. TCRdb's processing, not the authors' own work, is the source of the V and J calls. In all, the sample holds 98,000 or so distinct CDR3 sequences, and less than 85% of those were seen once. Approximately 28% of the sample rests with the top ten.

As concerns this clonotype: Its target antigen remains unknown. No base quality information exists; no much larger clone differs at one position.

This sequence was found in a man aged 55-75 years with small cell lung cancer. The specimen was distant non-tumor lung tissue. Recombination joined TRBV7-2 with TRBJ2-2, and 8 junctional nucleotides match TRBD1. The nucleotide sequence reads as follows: TGTGCCAGCAGCTTATCAGGGGGCAACACCGGGGAGCTGTTTTTT. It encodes CASSLSGGNTGELFF.